These 5 T cell receptor beta chains were sequenced from one sample in a study of prognosis after radiotherapy for stage I lung cancer. Amplicons of TCR beta CDR3 were generated from genomic DNA by two-round multiplex PCR. Specific primers for each TRBV and TRBJ gene were what first-round PCR used. Via MiXCR, TCRdb re-called the multiplex PCR reads, giving one row per CDR3 protein. The repertoire holds tens of thousands of distinct CDR3 sequences, with over 45% as singletons. This material consisted of PBMCs, taken before or after stereotactic body radiation therapy (not recorded which). The receptors here all came from a donor older than 45 with non-small cell lung cancer.

This clonotype occurred many times. This chain connects TRBV27 to TRBJ2-3; D might be TRBD1 (6 bases). Trimming took 2 bases from V and 0 from J, leaving 12 bases between them. CDR3 length: 16 amino acids. Germline V lookup: CDR1 MNHEY, CDR2 SMNVEV (reference sequence). The CDR3 sequence: CASSLRTAPSTDTQYF. The CDR3 coding sequence is TGTGCCAGCAGTTTAAGGACAGCGCCTAGCACAGATACGCAGTATTTT.

This clonotype showed up many times. The chain joins TRBV20-1 to TRBJ1-1; D is uncertain. Germline lookup yields CDR1 DFQATT and CDR2 SNEGSKA (reference sequence). This CDR3 is built from 12 residues. V was trimmed by 3 bases and J by 7 bases, leaving 12 bases between them. The CDR3 region has the DNA TGCAGTGCTAGCTTTAGGCGGATTGAAGCTTTCTTT. This encodes CSASFRRIEAFF.

Here the CDR3 reads CASSLWGSGRYNEQFF. CDR3 DNA sequence: TGTGCCAGCAGTTTATGGGGTAGCGGGAGGTACAATGAGCAGTTCTTC. This sequence joins TRBV28 and TRBJ2-1, with TRBD2 matching 10 bases. V lost 0 bases and J lost 4; bases outside the gene matches: 3. The length of the CDR3 is 16 residues. Per germline, CDR1 MDHEN and CDR2 SYDVKM.

This clonotype has a count of ten or more. The CDR3 loop is CASSRLRGNTEAFF. Written as DNA, the CDR3 is TGTGCCAGCAGCCGACTTAGGGGAAACACTGAAGCTTTCTTT. The rearrangement uses TRBV4-2 and TRBJ1-1, with D tentatively TRBD1 (5 bases). The CDR3 contains 14 residues. Germline lookup yields CDR1 LGHNA and CDR2 YNFKEQ. The V and J ends lost 4 bases and 2 bases respectively, with 11 bases between them.

This clonotype was picked up one time. V is TRBV20-1 and J is TRBJ2-5; 8 bases align to TRBD1. The V gene end was trimmed by 0 bases and the J gene end by 2 bases; junction bases not matched to a gene: 5. The CDR3 is made up of 15 amino acids. Germline-derived CDR1 and CDR2 are DFQATT and SNEGSKA (reference sequence). This CDR3 is CSARDGTGRQETQYF. The CDR3 nucleotides read TGCAGTGCTAGAGATGGGACAGGCCGACAAGAGACCCAGTACTTC.